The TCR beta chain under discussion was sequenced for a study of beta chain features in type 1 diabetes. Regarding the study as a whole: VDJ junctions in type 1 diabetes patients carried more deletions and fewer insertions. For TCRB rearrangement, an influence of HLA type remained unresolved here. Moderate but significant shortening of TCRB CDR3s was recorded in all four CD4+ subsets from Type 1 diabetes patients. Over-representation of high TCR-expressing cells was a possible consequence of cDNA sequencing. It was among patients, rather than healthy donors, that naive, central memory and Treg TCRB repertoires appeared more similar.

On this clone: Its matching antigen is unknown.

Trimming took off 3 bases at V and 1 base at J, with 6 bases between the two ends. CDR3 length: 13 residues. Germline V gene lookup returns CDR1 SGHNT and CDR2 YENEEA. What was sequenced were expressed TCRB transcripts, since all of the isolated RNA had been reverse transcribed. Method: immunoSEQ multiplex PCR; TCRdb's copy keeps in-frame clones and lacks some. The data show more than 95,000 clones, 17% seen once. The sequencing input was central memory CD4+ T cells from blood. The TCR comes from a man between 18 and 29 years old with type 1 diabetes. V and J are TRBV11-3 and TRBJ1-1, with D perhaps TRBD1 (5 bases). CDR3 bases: TGTGCCAGCAGCTTCAGGGCGAACACTGAAGCTTTCTTT. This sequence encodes CASSFRANTEAFF.